This is a list of T cell receptor beta chains from one sample in a study of blood T cell repertoires in COVID-19. Profiled with immunoSEQ multiplex PCR; TCRdb holds only in-frame clones, not every one. The sample contains hundreds of thousands of clones, about nine tenths of which appear only once. The sequencing sample was made of PBMCs or T cells enriched from blood (not recorded which). All receptors derive from a man aged 35-49 years who had recovered from COVID-19. CDR3s include the opening cysteine and the closing phenylalanine or tryptophan. A D gene is named only where the DNA matches it firmly. Part of the rows lack a size; the others show once, few, many or a class for expanded clones.

j_call,v_call,clone_size,d_call,cdr3_nt,cdr3_aa
TRBJ1-6,TRBV5-1,few,TRBD1,TGCGCCAGCAGCTCAAGCCGACAGGGGGATTCACCCCTCCACTTT,CASSSSRQGDSPLHF
TRBJ1-1,TRBV7-9,.,.,TGTGCCAGCAGCTCGCTCGGTGGTGAAGCTTTCTTT,CASSSLGGEAFF
TRBJ1-1,TRBV2,.,.,TGTGCCAGCAGTAAGGGGCCGGGCTACATGAACACTGAAGCTTTCTTT,CASSKGPGYMNTEAFF
TRBJ2-3,TRBV5-6,few,.,TGTGCCAGCAGCTTAACTCGCGGGGGCTACACAGATACGCAGTATTTT,CASSLTRGGYTDTQYF
TRBJ1-2,TRBV18,.,.,TGTGCCAGCTCACCAAATTCAGGGGCGGAGTATGGCTACACCTTC,CASSPNSGAEYGYTF
TRBJ1-5,TRBV6-5,once,TRBD1,TGTGCCAGCGACAGGGGGGATCAGCCCCAGCATTTT,CASDRGDQPQHF
TRBJ2-3,TRBV4-1,once,.,TGCGCCAGCAGCCAAGGCACTAGCACAGATACGCAGTATTTT,CASSQGTSTDTQYF
TRBJ2-7,TRBV19,.,TRBD1,TGTGCCACCACCGGGACAGGCCCTTACGAGCAGTACTTC,CATTGTGPYEQYF
TRBJ2-5,TRBV7-9,.,TRBD2,TGTGCCAGCAGCTGGACTAGTTTGCAAGAGACCCAGTACTTC,CASSWTSLQETQYF
TRBJ2-7,TRBV24-1,.,.,TGTGCCACCAGTGATTCTCAGGGCCAATGGAACGAGCAGTACTTC,CATSDSQGQWNEQYF